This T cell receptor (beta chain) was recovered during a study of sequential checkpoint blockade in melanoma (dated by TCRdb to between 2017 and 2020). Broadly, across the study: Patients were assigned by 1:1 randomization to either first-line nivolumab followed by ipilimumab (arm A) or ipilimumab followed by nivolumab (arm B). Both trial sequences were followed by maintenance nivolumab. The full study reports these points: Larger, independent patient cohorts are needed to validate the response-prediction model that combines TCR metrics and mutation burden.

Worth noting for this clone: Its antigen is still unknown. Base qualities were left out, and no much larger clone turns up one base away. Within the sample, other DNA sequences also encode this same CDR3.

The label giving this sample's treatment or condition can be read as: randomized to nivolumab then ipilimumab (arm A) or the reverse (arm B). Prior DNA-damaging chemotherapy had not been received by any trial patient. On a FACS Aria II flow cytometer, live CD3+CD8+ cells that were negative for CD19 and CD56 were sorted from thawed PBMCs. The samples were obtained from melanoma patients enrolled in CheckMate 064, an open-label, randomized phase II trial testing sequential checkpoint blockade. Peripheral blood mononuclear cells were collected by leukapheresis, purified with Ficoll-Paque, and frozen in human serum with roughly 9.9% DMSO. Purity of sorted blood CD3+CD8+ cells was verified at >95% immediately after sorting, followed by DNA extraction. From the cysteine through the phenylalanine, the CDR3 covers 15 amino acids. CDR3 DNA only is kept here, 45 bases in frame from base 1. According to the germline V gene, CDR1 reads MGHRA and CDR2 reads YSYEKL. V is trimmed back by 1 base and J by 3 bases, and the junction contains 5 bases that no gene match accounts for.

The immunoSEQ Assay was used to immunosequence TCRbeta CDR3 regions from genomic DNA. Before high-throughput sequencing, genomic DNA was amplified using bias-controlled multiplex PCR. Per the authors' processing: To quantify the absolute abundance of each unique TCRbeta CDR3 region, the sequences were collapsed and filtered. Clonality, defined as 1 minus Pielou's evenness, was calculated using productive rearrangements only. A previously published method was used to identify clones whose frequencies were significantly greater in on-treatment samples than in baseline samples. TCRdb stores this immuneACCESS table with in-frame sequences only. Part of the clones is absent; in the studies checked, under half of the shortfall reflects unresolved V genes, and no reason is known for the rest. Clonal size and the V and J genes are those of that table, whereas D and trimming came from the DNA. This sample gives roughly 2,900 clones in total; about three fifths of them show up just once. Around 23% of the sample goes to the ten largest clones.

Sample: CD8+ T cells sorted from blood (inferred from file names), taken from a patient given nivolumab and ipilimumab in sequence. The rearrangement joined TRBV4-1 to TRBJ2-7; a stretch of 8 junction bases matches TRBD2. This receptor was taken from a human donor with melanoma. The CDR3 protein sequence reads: CASSQGTGGVYEQYF. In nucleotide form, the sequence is TGCGCCAGCAGCCAAGGGACGGGAGGGGTCTACGAGCAGTACTTC.